The rows below give T cell receptor beta chains drawn from one sample of a study of blood T cells in healthy people across ages. TCRdb re-called the 5' RACE reads with MiXCR, one entry per CDR3 protein. This table has about 580,000 distinct CDR3 sequences, 40% to 50% appearing once. What was sequenced was blood. The receptors derive from a man at least 80 years old in good health. CDR3s include the opening cysteine and the closing phenylalanine or tryptophan. Each record gives: clone size, D gene, V gene, J gene, CDR3 DNA, CDR3 protein. A D gene is named only where the DNA matches it firmly. Only part of the rows carry a size: once, few, many, or a class if the clone is expanded.

>many|-|TRBV7-2|TRBJ2-7
TGTGCCAGCAGTTTGGTTAGCTCCTACGAGCAGTACTTC
CASSLVSSYEQYF
>few|TRBD2|TRBV3-1|TRBJ2-7
TGTGCCAGCAGCCACCGACTAGCGGTGAGCTCCTACGAGCAGTACTTC
CASSHRLAVSSYEQYF
>-|-|TRBV12-3/TRBV12-4|TRBJ2-3
TGTGCCAGCAGTTTAGGTAGTCTCGGCACAGATACGCAGTATTTT
CASSLGSLGTDTQYF
>once|-|TRBV29-1|TRBJ1-1
TGCAGCGTTGTGGGGCCCGGTGATGCTTTCTTT
CSVVGPGDAFF
>-|TRBD2|TRBV6-2/TRBV6-3|TRBJ2-5
TGTGCCAGCAGTTACCCGCTAGCGGGAGCTGAGACCCAGTACTTC
CASSYPLAGAETQYF
>few|-|TRBV4-3|TRBJ2-3
TGCGCCAGCAGCCAAGGCCCACTAGGGGGGACAGATACGCAGTATTTT
CASSQGPLGGTDTQYF
>-|TRBD2|TRBV7-3|TRBJ2-1
TGTGCCAGCAGCTTAACCGGACTAGCGGGGGGATACAATGAGCAGTTCTTC
CASSLTGLAGGYNEQFF
>-|-|TRBV9|TRBJ1-6
TGTGCCAGCAGCGTAGATCCTAGCTCCTATAATTCACCCCTCCACTTT
CASSVDPSSYNSPLHF
>-|-|TRBV2|TRBJ1-6
TGTGCCAGCAGTGAAGGACAGCCCTATAATTCACCCCTCCACTTT
CASSEGQPYNSPLHF
>-|-|TRBV13|TRBJ2-7
TGTGCCAGCAGCTTAGTTTCTGGCAGTTCCTACGAGCAGTACTTC
CASSLVSGSSYEQYF
>-|-|TRBV5-6|TRBJ2-6
TGTGCCAGCAGCTTGTTGCGGGCGAGCTCTGGGGCCAACGTCCTGACTTTC
CASSLLRASSGANVLTF
>-|TRBD2|TRBV9|TRBJ2-7
TGTGCCAGCAGCGCCGGGACTAGCGGGGCCCCCTACGAGCAGTACTTC
CASSAGTSGAPYEQYF
>-|-|TRBV20-1|TRBJ2-2
TGCAGTGCCCGCCGGACCCCTAACACCGGGGAGCTGTTTTTT
CSARRTPNTGELFF
>few|-|TRBV2|TRBJ2-1
TGTGCCAGCAGTGAAATTTTTGGGAGGAAAGGGTACAATGAGCAGTTCTTC
CASSEIFGRKGYNEQFF
>-|TRBD2|TRBV27|TRBJ2-1
TGTGCCAGCAGTTTATGGGCCGGGGGGGGGAACTCCTACAATGAGCAGTTCTTC
CASSLWAGGGNSYNEQFF
>-|-|TRBV20-1|TRBJ2-3
TGCAGTGCTAGGGCGGGGGCAGTAGATACGCAGTATTTT
CSARAGAVDTQYF
>-|-|TRBV18|TRBJ2-7
TGTGCCAGCTCACCGGGCCAACAGGGTTACGAGCAGTACTTC
CASSPGQQGYEQYF
>-|-|TRBV4-2|TRBJ1-5
TGTGCCAGCAGCCCCGTCGGCCTCAATCAGCCCCAGCATTTT
CASSPVGLNQPQHF
>-|-|TRBV7-2|TRBJ1-1
TGTGCCAGCAGGGAACAAAAGAACACTGAAGCTTTCTTT
CASREQKNTEAFF
>-|-|TRBV5-5|TRBJ1-4
TGTGCCAGCAGCTTGCTCATGGTCGGCGAAAAACTGTTTTTT
CASSLLMVGEKLFF
>-|-|TRBV6-5|TRBJ1-2
TGTGCCAGCCGGGACCCAGGGGCCAACTATGGCTACACCTTC
CASRDPGANYGYTF
>-|TRBD2|TRBV4-3|TRBJ2-3
TGCGCCAGCAGCCAAGATCCTAGCGGGAGAGATACGCAGTATTTT
CASSQDPSGRDTQYF
>-|TRBD2|TRBV6-1|TRBJ2-3
TGTGCCAGCAGCTCGGGACTAGCGGGGACATATAAAACAGATACGCAGTATTTT
CASSSGLAGTYKTDTQYF
>-|-|TRBV7-2|TRBJ2-6
TGTGCCAGCAGCTTAGGACCAGGGATTGGGGCCAACGTCCTGACTTTC
CASSLGPGIGANVLTF
>many|-|TRBV6-2/TRBV6-3|TRBJ2-2
TGTGCCAGCAGTTACTCGGCCTTTAGCGGGGAGCTGTTTTTT
CASSYSAFSGELFF
>-|TRBD2|TRBV20-1|TRBJ2-1
TGCAGTGCTCCACTAGCGGGGGGGCATGGTGAGCAGTTCTTC
CSAPLAGGHGEQFF
>-|-|TRBV6-5|TRBJ2-2
TGTGCCAGCAGGCGATTTGCCGGGGAGCTGTTTTTT
CASRRFAGELFF
>many|-|TRBV6-6|TRBJ2-5
TGTGCCAGCAGTTACGGAGGGGAAAGACAAGAGACCCAGTACTTC
CASSYGGERQETQYF
>few|TRBD2|TRBV7-2|TRBJ2-1
TGTGCCAGCAGCTTAGTGGCGGGGGACGAGCAGTTCTTC
CASSLVAGDEQFF
>-|-|TRBV5-1|TRBJ2-5
TGCGCCAGCAGCTTGTACTCTGGACCCCAAGAGACCCAGTACTTC
CASSLYSGPQETQYF
>once|TRBD2|TRBV5-6|TRBJ2-3
TGTGCCAGCAGCCTACCAGGACTAGCCGTTACGCAGTATTTT
CASSLPGLAVTQYF
>many|-|TRBV7-2|TRBJ2-1
TGTGCCAGCAGCTTAATACAGGGCTACAATGAGCAGTTCTTC
CASSLIQGYNEQFF
>-|-|TRBV6-5|TRBJ1-6
TGTGCCAACAGTTTTTTCCGGGCAGGGTCTAATTCACCCCTCCACTTT
CANSFFRAGSNSPLHF
>few|TRBD2|TRBV12-3/TRBV12-4|TRBJ2-7
TGTGCCAGCAGGATAGCGGGAGACTCCTACGAGCAGTACTTC
CASRIAGDSYEQYF
>few|-|TRBV7-6|TRBJ2-7
TGTGCCAGCAGCTTAGTAGACAGCATAGGGTACGAGCAGTACTTC
CASSLVDSIGYEQYF
>many|-|TRBV6-6|TRBJ2-5
TGTGCCAGCAGTCTGAGGGAGATGGGGCAAGAGACCCAGTACTTC
CASSLREMGQETQYF
>many|-|TRBV7-9|TRBJ1-2
TGTGCCAGCAGCCGGGGGGGGAGCCAAGCTAACTATGGCTACACCTTC
CASSRGGSQANYGYTF